The 10 T cell receptor beta chains below were found in one sample sequenced in a study of CD8+ T cells in alopecia areata. RNA was isolated and reverse transcribed to cDNA, the sequencing template. Sequencing used immunoSEQ multiplex PCR; TCRdb keeps in-frame clones, though not all of them. The table records about 280,000 clones, 58% of them present only once. Noted treatment: oral pan-JAK inhibitor, 5-10 mg twice daily. Sequencing used CD4+ T cells sorted from blood, obtained at week 24, from a patient treated with tofacitinib. These receptors all come from a human donor with alopecia areata.

The gene calls are TRBV27 and TRBJ1-6; D possibly corresponds to TRBD1 (6 bases). Germline V gene data show CDR1 as MNHEY and CDR2 as SMNVEV (reference sequence). The CDR3 is made up of 15 amino acids. Trimming shortened V by 2 bases and J by 6 bases, and 11 bases separated the two germline ends. The DNA of the CDR3 is TGTGCCAGCAGTTTACAGGGGAGGCGTAATTCACCCCTCCACTTT. Its translation: CASSLQGRRNSPLHF.

This clone was picked up a small number of times. V usage is TRBV10-3 and J usage is TRBJ2-5; 9 positions match TRBD1. Losses at the gene ends were 0 bases for V and 5 bases for J; bases not matched to a gene: 4. Germline V lookup: CDR1 ENHRY, CDR2 SYGVKD. The CDR3 extends over 15 amino acids. CDR3 sequence reads: CAISESLDRGETQYF. The CDR3, as DNA: TGTGCCATCAGTGAGTCGTTGGACAGGGGTGAGACCCAGTACTTC.

Remarks on this clone: Other DNA sequences in this sample translate to the same CDR3. This chain joins TRBV5-1 and TRBJ1-1; D is undetermined. The CDR3 covers 13 residues. V dropped 0 bases and J dropped 0 bases, with 3 bases sitting between them. Germline values: CDR1 SGHRS, CDR2 YFSETQ. The CDR3 DNA follows: TGCGCCAGCAGCTTGGGTCTGAACACTGAAGCTTTCTTT. This gives the protein CASSLGLNTEAFF.

The rearrangement uses TRBV29-1 and TRBJ1-2; 8 bases match TRBD1. Germline loops: CDR1 SQVTM, CDR2 ANQGSEA. The CDR3 spans 11 residues. The CDR3 DNA sequence: TGCCTCGGACAGGGAAGCTATGGCTACACCTTC. Its translation: CLGQGSYGYTF.

This clone was counted only a few times. This chain links TRBV18 with TRBJ1-1; TRBD1 is a possible D gene (5 bases). V lost 3 bases to trimming and J lost 3 bases, with 14 bases between them. This CDR3 has 15 residues. Germline values: CDR1 KGHSH, CDR2 LQKENI. CDR3: CASSPDRPRDTEAFF. CDR3 DNA sequence: TGTGCCAGCTCACCCGATAGGCCCAGGGACACTGAAGCTTTCTTT.

In this sample, this clone turned up a few times. This chain joins TRBV2 and TRBJ2-2, with no clear D. The CDR3 runs to 11 residues. The V end lost 6 bases, the J end lost 3 bases, and 2 bases lay between the germline ends. Germline assignment: CDR1 SNHLY and CDR2 FYNNEI. CDR3 sequence reads: CASRDTGELFF. CDR3 sequence (DNA): TGTGCCAGCAGGGACACCGGGGAGCTGTTTTTT. Variable domain in full (rest from reference TRBV2 and TRBJ2-2): EPEVTQTPSHQVTQMGQEVILRCVPISNHLYFYWYRQILGQKVEFLVSFYNNEISEKSEIFDDQFSVERPDGSNFTLKIRSTKLEDSAMYFCASRDTGELFFGEGSRLTVL.

This chain uses TRBV2 with TRBJ2-3, with 14 bases matching TRBD2. Germline-derived CDR1 and CDR2 are SNHLY and FYNNEI. CDR3 size: 16 residues. V lost 6 bases to trimming and J lost 2 bases; unmatched junction nucleotides: 4. The CDR3 protein is CASRTGLAGVTDTQYF. The CDR3, as DNA: TGTGCCAGCAGAACGGGACTAGCGGGGGTCACAGATACGCAGTATTTT.

This rearrangement joins TRBV15 to TRBJ1-4; D not certain. This CDR3 is built from 15 residues. Trimming left V 0 bases short and J 0 bases short, with 5 bases between. In germline, CDR1 is LNHNV, CDR2 YYDKDF (reference sequence). The CDR3 region has the DNA TGTGCCACCAGCAGAGAACGGTCAACTAATGAAAAACTGTTTTTT. This translates into CATSRERSTNEKLFF.

The rearrangement uses TRBV4-1 and TRBJ1-5; the D gene is possibly TRBD1 (6 bases). Trimming took 1 base from V and 0 from J, leaving 16 bases between them. The germline V gene has CDR1 MGHRA and CDR2 YSYEKL. The CDR3 contains 18 residues. Written as DNA, the CDR3 is TGCGCCAGCAGCCAAGTAGGGGGAATTGGTTATAGCAATCAGCCCCAGCATTTT. Translated: CASSQVGGIGYSNQPQHF.

This chain's CDR3 is CSVEVGGTAMNTEAFF. The CDR3 DNA reads TGCAGCGTTGAAGTGGGGGGGACAGCCATGAACACTGAAGCTTTCTTT. The chain carries TRBV29-1 and TRBJ1-1; the match to TRBD1 covers 7 bases. From germline, CDR1 is SQVTM and CDR2 ANQGSEA. With 1 base clipped from V and 0 bases from J, the junction kept 8 bases outside the gene matches. CDR3 length equals 16 residues.